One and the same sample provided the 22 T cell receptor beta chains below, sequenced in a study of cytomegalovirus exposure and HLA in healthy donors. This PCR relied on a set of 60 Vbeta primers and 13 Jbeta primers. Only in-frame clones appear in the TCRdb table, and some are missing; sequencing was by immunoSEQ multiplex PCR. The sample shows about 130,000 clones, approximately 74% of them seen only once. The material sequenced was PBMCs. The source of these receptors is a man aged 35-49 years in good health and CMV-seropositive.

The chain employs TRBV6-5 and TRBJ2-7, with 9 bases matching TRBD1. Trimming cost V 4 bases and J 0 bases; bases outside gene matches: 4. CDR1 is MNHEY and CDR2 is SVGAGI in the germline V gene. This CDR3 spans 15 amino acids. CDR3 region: CASSFPGQGSYEQYF. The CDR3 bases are TGTGCCAGCAGTTTCCCGGGACAGGGCTCCTACGAGCAGTACTTC.

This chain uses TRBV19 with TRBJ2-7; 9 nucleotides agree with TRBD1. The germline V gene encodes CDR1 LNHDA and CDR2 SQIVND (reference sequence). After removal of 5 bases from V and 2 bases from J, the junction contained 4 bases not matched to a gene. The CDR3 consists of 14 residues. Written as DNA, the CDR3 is TGTGCCAGTAGTCCCGGACAGGGGCCCTACGAGCAGTACTTC. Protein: CASSPGQGPYEQYF.

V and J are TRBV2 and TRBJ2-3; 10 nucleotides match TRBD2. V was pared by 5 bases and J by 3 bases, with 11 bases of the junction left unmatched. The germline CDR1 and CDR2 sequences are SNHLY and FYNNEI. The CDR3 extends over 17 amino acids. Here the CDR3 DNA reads TGTGCCAGCAGTCGGGGGGCTAGCGGGAGATCGACAGATACGCAGTATTTT. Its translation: CASSRGASGRSTDTQYF.

The CDR3 DNA reads TGTGCCAGCAGCCCGACAGGGCGCAATCAGCCCCAGCATTTT. The encoded protein is CASSPTGRNQPQHF. The chain employs TRBV7-8 and TRBJ1-5, with 7 bases aligning to TRBD1. Germline CDR1 and CDR2: SGHVS and FQNEAQ. V shed 5 bases, J shed 2 bases, and the junction held 3 bases outside the gene matches. The CDR3 covers 14 residues.

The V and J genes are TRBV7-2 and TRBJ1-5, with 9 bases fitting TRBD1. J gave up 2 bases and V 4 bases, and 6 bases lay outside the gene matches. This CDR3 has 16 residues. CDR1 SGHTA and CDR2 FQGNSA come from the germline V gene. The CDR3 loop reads CASSSPGQGGNQPQHF. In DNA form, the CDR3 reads TGTGCCAGCAGCTCACCGGGACAGGGAGGCAATCAGCCCCAGCATTTT. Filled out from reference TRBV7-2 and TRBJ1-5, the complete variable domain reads GAGVSQSPSNKVTEKGKDVELRCDPISGHTALYWYRQSLGQGLEFLIYFQGNSAPDKSGLPSDRFSAERTGGSVSTLTIQRTQQEDSAVYLCASSSPGQGGNQPQHFGDGTRLSIL.

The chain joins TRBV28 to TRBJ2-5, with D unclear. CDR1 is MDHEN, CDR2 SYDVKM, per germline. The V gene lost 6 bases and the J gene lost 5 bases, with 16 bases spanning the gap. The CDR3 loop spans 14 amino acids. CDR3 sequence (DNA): TGTGCCAGCAGCCGACGCAGGCTTGGGGAGACCCAGTACTTC. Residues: CASSRRRLGETQYF.

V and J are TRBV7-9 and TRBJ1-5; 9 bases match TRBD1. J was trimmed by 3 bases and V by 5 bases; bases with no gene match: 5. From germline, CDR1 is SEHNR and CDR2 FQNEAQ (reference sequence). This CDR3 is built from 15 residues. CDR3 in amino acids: CASSTGTGNNQPQHF. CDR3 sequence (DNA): TGTGCCAGCAGCACCGGGACAGGGAACAATCAGCCCCAGCATTTT. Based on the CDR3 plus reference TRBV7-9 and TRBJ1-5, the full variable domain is DTGVSQNPRHKITKRGQNVTFRCDPISEHNRLYWYRQTLGQGPEFLTYFQNEAQLEKSRLLSDRFSAERPKGSFSTLEIQRTEQGDSAMYLCASSTGTGNNQPQHFGDGTRLSIL.

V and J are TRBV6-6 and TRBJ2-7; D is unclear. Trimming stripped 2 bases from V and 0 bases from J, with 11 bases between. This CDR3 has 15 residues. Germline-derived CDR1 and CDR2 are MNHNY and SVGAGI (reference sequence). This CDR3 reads CASSYEQVSSYEQYF. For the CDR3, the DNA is TGTGCCAGCAGTTACGAGCAGGTGAGCTCCTACGAGCAGTACTTC.

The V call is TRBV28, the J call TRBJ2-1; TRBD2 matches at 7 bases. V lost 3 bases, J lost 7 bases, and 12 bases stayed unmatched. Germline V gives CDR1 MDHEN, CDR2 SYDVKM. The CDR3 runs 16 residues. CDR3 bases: TGTGCCAGCAGTTTTAGCGGAAGCGGGAAAAGGAATGAGCAGTTCTTC. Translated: CASSFSGSGKRNEQFF.

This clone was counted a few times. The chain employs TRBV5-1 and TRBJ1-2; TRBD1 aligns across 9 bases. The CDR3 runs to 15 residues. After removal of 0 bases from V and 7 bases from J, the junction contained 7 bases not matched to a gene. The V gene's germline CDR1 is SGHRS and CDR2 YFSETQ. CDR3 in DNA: TGCGCCAGCAGCTTGGAGTATAAGACAGGGGGTGGCTACACCTTC. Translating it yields CASSLEYKTGGGYTF.

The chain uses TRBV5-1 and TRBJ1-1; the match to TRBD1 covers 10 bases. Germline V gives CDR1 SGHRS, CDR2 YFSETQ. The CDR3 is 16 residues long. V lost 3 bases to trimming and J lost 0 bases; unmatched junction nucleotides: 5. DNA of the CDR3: TGCGCCAGCAGCTGGGGGACAGGGGCCATGAACACTGAAGCTTTCTTT. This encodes CASSWGTGAMNTEAFF. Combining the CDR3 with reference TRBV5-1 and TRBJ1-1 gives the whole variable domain KAGVTQTPRYLIKTRGQQVTLSCSPISGHRSVSWYQQTPGQGLQFLFEYFSETQRNKGNFPGRFSGRQFSNSRSEMNVSTLELGDSALYLCASSWGTGAMNTEAFFGQGTRLTVV.

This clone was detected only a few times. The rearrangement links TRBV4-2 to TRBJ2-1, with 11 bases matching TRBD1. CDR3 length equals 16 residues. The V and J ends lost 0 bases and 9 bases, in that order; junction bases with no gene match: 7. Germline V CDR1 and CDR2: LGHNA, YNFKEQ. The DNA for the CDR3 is TGTGCCAGCAGCCAAGATACCGGGACAGGGGGAAGTGAGCAGTTCTTC. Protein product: CASSQDTGTGGSEQFF.

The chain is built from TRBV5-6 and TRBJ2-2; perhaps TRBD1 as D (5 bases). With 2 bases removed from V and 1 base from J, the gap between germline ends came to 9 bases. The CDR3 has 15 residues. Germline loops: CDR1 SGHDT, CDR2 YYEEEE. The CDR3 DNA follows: TGTGCCAGCAGCTTCTCAGGGAAGAACACCGGGGAGCTGTTTTTT. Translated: CASSFSGKNTGELFF.

CDR3 bases: TGTGCCAGCAGCAAGGCCGAGGCTAAGTCCTACAATGAGCAGTTCTTC. Translated, it gives CASSKAEAKSYNEQFF. The chain has TRBV21-1 and TRBJ2-1; the table names TRBD2, a call not compared with the DNA. TRBV21-1 is a documented pseudogene. This CDR3 contains 16 residues.

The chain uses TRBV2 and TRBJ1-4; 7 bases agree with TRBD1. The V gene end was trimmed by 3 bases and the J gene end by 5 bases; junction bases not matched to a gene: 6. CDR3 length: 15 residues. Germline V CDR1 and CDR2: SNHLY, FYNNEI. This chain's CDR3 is CASSDGGTENEKLFF. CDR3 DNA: TGTGCCAGCAGTGATGGGGGGACAGAGAATGAAAAACTGTTTTTT.

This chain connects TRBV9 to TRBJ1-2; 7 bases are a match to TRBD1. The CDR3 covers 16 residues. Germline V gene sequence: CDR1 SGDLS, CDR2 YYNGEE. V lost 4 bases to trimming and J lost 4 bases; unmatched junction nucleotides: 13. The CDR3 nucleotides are TGTGCCAGCAGCTCGAGACGAAGGGGGCGCGTCTATGGCTACACCTTC. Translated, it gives CASSSRRRGRVYGYTF.

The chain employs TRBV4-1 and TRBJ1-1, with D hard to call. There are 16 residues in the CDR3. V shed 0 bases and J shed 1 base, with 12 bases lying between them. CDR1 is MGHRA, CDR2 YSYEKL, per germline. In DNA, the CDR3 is TGCGCCAGCAGCCAAGAAGGGTTAGGGAGGAACACTGAAGCTTTCTTT. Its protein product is CASSQEGLGRNTEAFF.

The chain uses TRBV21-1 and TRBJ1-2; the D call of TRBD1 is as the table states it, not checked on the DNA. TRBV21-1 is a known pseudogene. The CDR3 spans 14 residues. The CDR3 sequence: CASSRTGEDYGYTF. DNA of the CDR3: TGTGCCAGCAGCAGGACAGGGGAGGACTATGGCTACACCTTC.

In DNA form, the CDR3 reads TGTGCCAGCAACCGTCTAGGGGCCCGAAAGTCTGGGGCCAACGTCCTGACTTTC. This sequence encodes CASNRLGARKSGANVLTF. The V and J genes are TRBV28 and TRBJ2-6; perhaps TRBD1 as D (5 bases). The CDR3 length is 18 residues. V was pared by 7 bases and J by 1 base, with 20 bases between. The germline V gene encodes CDR1 MDHEN and CDR2 SYDVKM.

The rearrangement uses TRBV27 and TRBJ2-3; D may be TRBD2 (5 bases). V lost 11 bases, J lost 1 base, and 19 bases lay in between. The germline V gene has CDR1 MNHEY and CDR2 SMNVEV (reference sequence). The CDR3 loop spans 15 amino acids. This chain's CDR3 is CASRERSLRTDTQYF. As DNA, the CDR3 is TGTGCCTCGCGTGAGCGGTCACTACGCACAGATACGCAGTATTTT.

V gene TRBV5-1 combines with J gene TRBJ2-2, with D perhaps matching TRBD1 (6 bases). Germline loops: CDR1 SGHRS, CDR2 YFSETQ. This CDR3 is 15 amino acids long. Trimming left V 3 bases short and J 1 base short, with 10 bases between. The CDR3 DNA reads TGCGCCAGCAGCTGGACGGGACAGAACACCGGGGAGCTGTTTTTT. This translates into CASSWTGQNTGELFF.

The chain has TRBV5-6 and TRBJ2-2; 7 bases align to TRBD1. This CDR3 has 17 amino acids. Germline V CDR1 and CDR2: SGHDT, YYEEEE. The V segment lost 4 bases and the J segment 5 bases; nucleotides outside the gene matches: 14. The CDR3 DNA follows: TGTGCCAGCAGCCCCCGACAGGGAACCAGAATAACCGGGGAGCTGTTTTTT. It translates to CASSPRQGTRITGELFF.